Following are 3 T cell receptor beta chains from one sample sequenced in a study of T cells in tuberculosis. Method: immunoSEQ multiplex PCR; TCRdb's copy keeps in-frame clones and lacks some. This table holds some 30,000 clones, about 90% found once. Time point specified: new active TB diagnosis, blood taken before or within 7 days of starting treatment. The specimen comprised PBMCs, sampled at tuberculosis diagnosis. These receptor sequences come from an adult with tuberculosis.

The V and J genes are TRBV6-6 and TRBJ1-1; D not resolved. The CDR3 sequence is 14 residues long. Per the germline V gene, CDR1 is MNHNY and CDR2 is SVGAGI (reference sequence). Trimming left V 2 bases short and J 2 bases short, with 9 bases between. The CDR3 nucleotides read TGTGCCAGCAGTTACGAGGGCGGTAACACTGAAGCTTTCTTT. It yields the protein CASSYEGGNTEAFF.

This clone was picked up one time. V usage is TRBV4-3 and J usage is TRBJ1-1; maybe TRBD1 (5 bases). The CDR3 has 15 amino acids. With 1 base removed from V and 4 bases from J, the gap between germline ends came to 13 bases. Germline CDR1 LGHNA, CDR2 YSLEER. Written as DNA, the CDR3 is TGCGCCAGCAGCCAAGGGGGCCCGGAGACCACTGAAGCTTTCTTT. This translates into CASSQGGPETTEAFF.

This chain connects TRBV19 to TRBJ2-3, with TRBD1 identical over 8 bases. V was pared by 5 bases and J by 6 bases, with 10 bases of the junction left unmatched. Per germline, CDR1 LNHDA and CDR2 SQIVND (reference sequence). This CDR3 has 15 residues. CDR3 amino acids: CASSLSGGLADTQYF. Here the CDR3 DNA reads TGTGCCAGTAGTTTATCAGGGGGCCTTGCGGATACGCAGTATTTT.